These T cell receptor beta chains were read from a single sample in a study of T-cell reconstitution after alpha-beta-depleted transplantation in children. TCRdb reprocessed the PCR reads with MiXCR, giving one entry per CDR3 protein. The sample includes about 980,000 distinct CDR3 sequences, about 29% seen only once; the top ten take over 25%. Sequenced here: PBMCs, mostly from graft donor cells, sampled 360 days after TCRalphabeta/CD19-depleted stem cell transplant. The receptor source for this set is a boy under two years old who had a stem cell transplant for SCID, so the T cells may come from the graft donor. Each CDR3 is given with its conserved first and last residue. Fields, in order: J gene, V gene, clone size, D gene, CDR3 DNA, CDR3 protein. The D gene is left open where the match is weak. The size of a clone is reported for some rows only, either as once, few or many, or as a class for expanded clones.

J gene: TRBJ2-1; V gene: TRBV4-1; clone size: NA; D gene: TRBD2; CDR3 DNA: TGCGCCAGCAGCCAAGGGGATGGCGGGGGGGCGGGTGAGCAGTTCTTC; CDR3 protein: CASSQGDGGGAGEQFF
J gene: TRBJ1-2; V gene: TRBV4-3; clone size: few; D gene: TRBD1; CDR3 DNA: TGCGCCAGCAGCCAAGATCTAGGACAGGGGTATGGCTACACCTTC; CDR3 protein: CASSQDLGQGYGYTF
J gene: TRBJ2-7; V gene: TRBV15; clone size: few; D gene: TRBD2; CDR3 DNA: TGTGCCACCAGCAGAGATGGGCGGGGGGCTTCCGAGCAGTACTTC; CDR3 protein: CATSRDGRGASEQYF
J gene: TRBJ2-7; V gene: TRBV20-1; clone size: NA; D gene: NA; CDR3 DNA: TGCAGTGCTAGGGCCGTGGGGGGCGGGAACGAGCAGTACTTC; CDR3 protein: CSARAVGGGNEQYF
J gene: TRBJ2-7; V gene: TRBV4-1; clone size: NA; D gene: NA; CDR3 DNA: TGCGCCAGCAGCCAACTCACTGGGGGCTCCTACGAGCAGTACTTC; CDR3 protein: CASSQLTGGSYEQYF
J gene: TRBJ2-1; V gene: TRBV4-2; clone size: NA; D gene: NA; CDR3 DNA: TGTGCCAGCAGCCAAGGCCCGGTAGACAACAATGAGCAGTTCTTC; CDR3 protein: CASSQGPVDNNEQFF
J gene: TRBJ2-2; V gene: TRBV5-1; clone size: NA; D gene: NA; CDR3 DNA: TGCGCCAGCAGGACGGGGGATGTGAAAACCGGGGAGCTGTTTTTT; CDR3 protein: CASRTGDVKTGELFF
J gene: TRBJ2-3; V gene: TRBV20-1; clone size: few; D gene: TRBD2; CDR3 DNA: TGCAGTGCTCTCCGGACTAGCGGGGTTGCAGATACGCAGTATTTT; CDR3 protein: CSALRTSGVADTQYF
J gene: TRBJ2-3; V gene: TRBV9; clone size: NA; D gene: NA; CDR3 DNA: TGTGCCAGCAGCGCCCGGATGGGGCAGGGCGCAGATACGCAGTATTTT; CDR3 protein: CASSARMGQGADTQYF
J gene: TRBJ1-5; V gene: TRBV5-1; clone size: NA; D gene: TRBD1; CDR3 DNA: TGCGCCAGCAGCCCTGAGACAGGGCGTCAGCCCCAGCATTTT; CDR3 protein: CASSPETGRQPQHF
J gene: TRBJ1-1; V gene: TRBV5-5; clone size: NA; D gene: NA; CDR3 DNA: TGTGCCAGCGGGCAGGGGACGAGTGAAGCTTTCTTT; CDR3 protein: CASGQGTSEAFF
J gene: TRBJ2-3; V gene: TRBV4-3; clone size: NA; D gene: TRBD2; CDR3 DNA: TGCGCCAGCAGCCGCCTCCTAGCGGGGGTTCCAGATACGCAGTATTTT; CDR3 protein: CASSRLLAGVPDTQYF
J gene: TRBJ2-7; V gene: TRBV12-3/TRBV12-4; clone size: NA; D gene: NA; CDR3 DNA: TGTGCCAGCAGAACAAGTGCTGGTTACGAGCAGTACTTC; CDR3 protein: CASRTSAGYEQYF
J gene: TRBJ2-2; V gene: TRBV4-1; clone size: NA; D gene: TRBD1; CDR3 DNA: TGCGCCAGCAACCAGGGGGCGAACACCGGGGAGCTGTTTTTT; CDR3 protein: CASNQGANTGELFF
J gene: TRBJ1-1; V gene: TRBV4-3; clone size: NA; D gene: TRBD1; CDR3 DNA: TGCGCCAGCAGCCAAGGGCCAGGGGGGTGGAACACTGAAGCTTTCTTT; CDR3 protein: CASSQGPGGWNTEAFF
J gene: TRBJ2-7; V gene: TRBV27; clone size: many; D gene: NA; CDR3 DNA: TGTGCCAGCAGATGGACGGAGAGCTCCTACGAGCAGTACTTC; CDR3 protein: CASRWTESSYEQYF
J gene: TRBJ1-1; V gene: TRBV6-5; clone size: many; D gene: TRBD1; CDR3 DNA: TGTGCCAGCAGTAGGACAGGTTTGAACACTGAAGCTTTCTTT; CDR3 protein: CASSRTGLNTEAFF
J gene: TRBJ1-5; V gene: TRBV20-1; clone size: NA; D gene: NA; CDR3 DNA: TGCAGTGCTAGTCCCGGACAGCTTAATCAGCCCCAGCATTTT; CDR3 protein: CSASPGQLNQPQHF
J gene: TRBJ1-5; V gene: TRBV7-9; clone size: few; D gene: TRBD1; CDR3 DNA: TGTGCCAGCAGGGGTACAGGGGCCAATCAGCCCCAGCATTTT; CDR3 protein: CASRGTGANQPQHF
J gene: TRBJ1-4; V gene: TRBV12-3/TRBV12-4; clone size: NA; D gene: NA; CDR3 DNA: TGTGCCAGCAGTGTCCCAGGGGAAAAACTGTTTTTT; CDR3 protein: CASSVPGEKLFF
J gene: TRBJ1-1; V gene: TRBV7-6; clone size: few; D gene: NA; CDR3 DNA: TGTGCCAGCAGCCATAACCCGAACACTGAAGCTTTCTTT; CDR3 protein: CASSHNPNTEAFF
J gene: TRBJ2-3; V gene: TRBV6-1; clone size: NA; D gene: NA; CDR3 DNA: TGTGCCAGCAGTGGGGGGGTCTACACCGGAGATACGCAGTATTTT; CDR3 protein: CASSGGVYTGDTQYF
J gene: TRBJ2-5; V gene: TRBV9; clone size: few; D gene: TRBD2; CDR3 DNA: TGTGCCAGCAGCCCCGGACTAGCGGGGTGGTTTCAAGAGACCCAGTACTTC; CDR3 protein: CASSPGLAGWFQETQYF
J gene: TRBJ2-1; V gene: TRBV4-1; clone size: NA; D gene: NA; CDR3 DNA: TGCGCCAGCAGCCACCTCAAAAGGGGTAATGAGCAGTTCTTC; CDR3 protein: CASSHLKRGNEQFF
J gene: TRBJ2-7; V gene: TRBV5-6; clone size: NA; D gene: NA; CDR3 DNA: TGTGCCAGCAGCACCGCCGGGACGGTCTACGAGCAGTACTTC; CDR3 protein: CASSTAGTVYEQYF
J gene: TRBJ2-7; V gene: TRBV4-2; clone size: NA; D gene: NA; CDR3 DNA: TGTGCCAGCAGCCCCCGAGGTGGGGTCACCTACGAGCAGTACTTC; CDR3 protein: CASSPRGGVTYEQYF
J gene: TRBJ2-4; V gene: TRBV12-3/TRBV12-4; clone size: NA; D gene: TRBD2; CDR3 DNA: TGTGCCAGCAGGTCCGGGGGGGGGCTAGCCAAAAACATTCAGTACTTC; CDR3 protein: CASRSGGGLAKNIQYF
J gene: TRBJ2-4; V gene: TRBV6-1; clone size: NA; D gene: NA; CDR3 DNA: TGTGCCAGCAGTCCGGCTGGGGGACTAGCCAAAAACATTCAGTACTTC; CDR3 protein: CASSPAGGLAKNIQYF
J gene: TRBJ1-1; V gene: TRBV12-3/TRBV12-4; clone size: NA; D gene: NA; CDR3 DNA: TGTGCCAGCAGTTTCGGGTATTGGGGCAGGGGAGGCACTGAAGCTTTCTTT; CDR3 protein: CASSFGYWGRGGTEAFF
J gene: TRBJ1-5; V gene: TRBV20-1; clone size: few; D gene: NA; CDR3 DNA: TGCAGTGCGGCCGGCGGTCGTTATAGCAATCAGCCCCAGCATTTT; CDR3 protein: CSAAGGRYSNQPQHF
J gene: TRBJ2-7; V gene: TRBV7-8; clone size: NA; D gene: TRBD1; CDR3 DNA: TGTGCCAGCAGCTTGACCCAGGGGGTACCCTACGAGCAGTACTTC; CDR3 protein: CASSLTQGVPYEQYF
J gene: TRBJ2-7; V gene: TRBV5-1; clone size: few; D gene: TRBD2; CDR3 DNA: TGCGCCAGCAGCTTGTCTAGCGGGGGGGCGTGGTACGAGCAGTACTTC; CDR3 protein: CASSLSSGGAWYEQYF
J gene: TRBJ1-2; V gene: TRBV27; clone size: few; D gene: NA; CDR3 DNA: TGTGCCAGCAGTTTATGGGCTGGAGCTAACTATGGCTACACCTTC; CDR3 protein: CASSLWAGANYGYTF
J gene: TRBJ1-1; V gene: TRBV12-3/TRBV12-4; clone size: few; D gene: NA; CDR3 DNA: TGTGCCAGCAGTTTAGGGCAGGGCGGAAGGAACACTGAAGCTTTCTTT; CDR3 protein: CASSLGQGGRNTEAFF
J gene: TRBJ2-1; V gene: TRBV12-3/TRBV12-4; clone size: many; D gene: NA; CDR3 DNA: TGTGCCAGCAGCTCAAACAACAGGGGGGGTTACAATGAGCAGTTCTTC; CDR3 protein: CASSSNNRGGYNEQFF
J gene: TRBJ2-5; V gene: TRBV10-3; clone size: few; D gene: NA; CDR3 DNA: TGTGCCATCAGCTCTCCCGGGACCGCCGTAGCGACCCAGTACTTC; CDR3 protein: CAISSPGTAVATQYF
J gene: TRBJ2-3; V gene: TRBV20-1; clone size: NA; D gene: NA; CDR3 DNA: TGCAGTGCTAGAGTGCTCCCAGATACGCAGTATTTT; CDR3 protein: CSARVLPDTQYF
J gene: TRBJ2-5; V gene: TRBV5-1; clone size: few; D gene: NA; CDR3 DNA: TGCGCCAGCAGCTTGGTCACAGCGGCAGAAGAGACCCAGTACTTC; CDR3 protein: CASSLVTAAEETQYF
J gene: TRBJ2-3; V gene: TRBV5-6; clone size: NA; D gene: TRBD2; CDR3 DNA: TGTGCCAGCAGCTTGAGACTAGCGAGAGCAGATACGCAGTATTTT; CDR3 protein: CASSLRLARADTQYF
J gene: TRBJ1-1; V gene: TRBV29-1; clone size: few; D gene: NA; CDR3 DNA: TGCAGCGGAACAGGGTCCGAAGCTTTCTTT; CDR3 protein: CSGTGSEAFF
J gene: TRBJ2-3; V gene: TRBV11-1; clone size: NA; D gene: NA; CDR3 DNA: TGTGCCAGCAGGTCCCGGGACGGAGAACCCAATTATAGCACAGATACGCAGTATTTT; CDR3 protein: CASRSRDGEPNYSTDTQYF
J gene: TRBJ1-1; V gene: TRBV4-1; clone size: NA; D gene: TRBD1; CDR3 DNA: TGCGCCAGCAGCCTTACCACCCGGAGACAGGGGGGAACTGAAGCTTTCTTT; CDR3 protein: CASSLTTRRQGGTEAFF
J gene: TRBJ2-1; V gene: TRBV12-3/TRBV12-4; clone size: few; D gene: NA; CDR3 DNA: TGTGCCAGCAGTCTTGGTTCATGGGATGAGCAGTTCTTC; CDR3 protein: CASSLGSWDEQFF
J gene: TRBJ2-5; V gene: TRBV29-1; clone size: NA; D gene: NA; CDR3 DNA: TGCAGCGTTGACTCGTTTGGGGAACCGGGCCGAAGATTGGTAGAGACCCAGTACTTC; CDR3 protein: CSVDSFGEPGRRLVETQYF
J gene: TRBJ2-3; V gene: TRBV27; clone size: once; D gene: NA; CDR3 DNA: TGTGCCAGCAGTTTTCGACCCACAGATACGCAGTATTTT; CDR3 protein: CASSFRPTDTQYF
J gene: TRBJ1-2; V gene: TRBV4-1; clone size: few; D gene: NA; CDR3 DNA: TGCGCCAGCAGCCAAGCGATCCCCTATGGCTACACCTTC; CDR3 protein: CASSQAIPYGYTF
J gene: TRBJ2-7; V gene: TRBV20-1; clone size: NA; D gene: TRBD2; CDR3 DNA: TGCAGTGCGAGCCTAGCGGGGGGCTCAGCCTACGAGCAGTACTTC; CDR3 protein: CSASLAGGSAYEQYF
J gene: TRBJ2-6; V gene: TRBV2; clone size: once; D gene: NA; CDR3 DNA: TGTGCCAGCAGTGAGCCAGGGGGACTGGCTGGGGCCAACGTCCTGACTTTC; CDR3 protein: CASSEPGGLAGANVLTF
J gene: TRBJ2-3; V gene: TRBV4-2; clone size: few; D gene: NA; CDR3 DNA: TGTGCCAGCAGCTTCAACCGAGATACGCAGTATTTT; CDR3 protein: CASSFNRDTQYF
J gene: TRBJ1-1; V gene: TRBV6-5; clone size: many; D gene: TRBD1; CDR3 DNA: TGTGCCAGCAGTCAGACAGGGATGAACACTGAAGCTTTCTTT; CDR3 protein: CASSQTGMNTEAFF
J gene: TRBJ2-3; V gene: TRBV12-3/TRBV12-4; clone size: NA; D gene: TRBD2; CDR3 DNA: TGTGCCAGCAGTTCCCGACTAGCGGGGGGGGCCACCCCAGATACGCAGTATTTT; CDR3 protein: CASSSRLAGGATPDTQYF